What follows are 6 T cell receptor beta chains derived from one specimen sequenced in a study of blood T cell repertoires in COVID-19. Profiled with immunoSEQ multiplex PCR; TCRdb holds only in-frame clones, not every one. The sample lists over 250,000 clones, about nine tenths occurring once. Sequenced sample: peripheral blood. These receptors came from a man between 45 and 60 years old with acute or convalescent COVID-19.

The rearrangement uses TRBV9 and TRBJ1-1; 8 bases fit TRBD1. V dropped 4 bases and J dropped 4; count of bases not matched to a gene: 6. Germline V CDR1 and CDR2: SGDLS, YYNGEE. The CDR3 sequence is 14 residues long. CDR3 sequence reads: CASSRQGAITEAFF. The CDR3 region has the DNA TGTGCCAGCAGCCGCCAGGGGGCGATCACTGAAGCTTTCTTT.

CDR3 loop: CASSRAEGELNTEAFF. In DNA form, the CDR3 reads TGCGCCAGCAGCCGAGCTGAAGGGGAATTGAACACTGAAGCTTTCTTT. The J gene is TRBJ1-1, the V gene TRBV4-1, with D perhaps TRBD1 (5 bases). Germline V lookup: CDR1 MGHRA, CDR2 YSYEKL. V lost 4 bases and J 0 bases, leaving 15 bases between the germline ends. The CDR3 has 16 residues.

This clone was found once. The V call is TRBV18, the J call TRBJ1-2, with 8 bases identical to TRBD1. The CDR3 contains 14 residues. After removal of 2 bases from V and 6 bases from J, the junction contained 5 bases not matched to a gene. Germline V gene sequence: CDR1 KGHSH, CDR2 LQKENI. The CDR3 sequence is CASSPFRGQNGYTF. The CDR3 DNA sequence: TGTGCCAGCTCACCATTCAGGGGGCAGAATGGCTACACCTTC.

The V gene is TRBV7-9, the J gene TRBJ1-1; D gene uncertain. The germline CDR1 and CDR2 sequences are SEHNR and FQNEAQ (reference sequence). V lost 1 base, J lost 4 bases, and 13 bases lay in between. The CDR3 is 15 amino acids. CDR3 loop: CASSLGASPGTEAFF. CDR3 DNA: TGTGCCAGCAGCTTAGGCGCCTCCCCGGGCACTGAAGCTTTCTTT. Supplemented by reference TRBV7-9 and TRBJ1-1, the full variable domain reads DTGVSQNPRHKITKRGQNVTFRCDPISEHNRLYWYRQTLGQGPEFLTYFQNEAQLEKSRLLSDRFSAERPKGSFSTLEIQRTEQGDSAMYLCASSLGASPGTEAFFGQGTRLTVV.

This clone was counted between two and nine times. The chain joins TRBV7-2 to TRBJ2-7; D possibly corresponds to TRBD2 (6 bases). Per germline, CDR1 SGHTA and CDR2 FQGNSA. Trimming removed 4 bases at V and 9 bases at J, with 22 bases between. CDR3 length equals 15 residues. CDR3 amino acids: CASSSPGKGGRWQYF. The CDR3 DNA reads TGTGCCAGCAGCTCCCCAGGGAAGGGTGGGAGGTGGCAGTACTTC.

V usage is TRBV6-5 and J usage is TRBJ2-7, with 7 nucleotides matching TRBD1. Looked up from germline, CDR1 is MNHEY and CDR2 is SVGAGI. Trimming at V came to 9 bases and at J to 4 bases, leaving 9 bases not matched to a gene. There are 13 residues in the CDR3. CDR3 nucleotide sequence: TGTGCCAGTTCCCAGACAGGGATATACGAGCAGTACTTC. As protein: CASSQTGIYEQYF.